Each of the 26 T cell receptor beta chains below was sequenced from the same sample in a study of blood T cell repertoires in COVID-19 (TCRdb year 2020). The library was produced with the immunoSEQ multiplex PCR assay. Here the immuneACCESS table is served through TCRdb, limited to in-frame sequences with V and J called. Missing clones are a known gap in these copies; in checked studies unresolved V genes cover under half, and the rest lacks a known reason. This sample has 210,000 or so clones in its table, and under 90% of those were observed once. The ten most abundant clones make up approximately 4.9% of the sample. The sequenced sample was PBMCs or T cells enriched from blood (not recorded which). The receptors stem from a woman aged 45 to 65 who had been exposed to COVID-19.

The J gene is TRBJ1-1, the V gene TRBV18, with TRBD1 as a possible D gene (6 bases). Per germline, CDR1 KGHSH and CDR2 LQKENI. The CDR3 contains 15 residues. Trimming stripped 3 bases from V and 1 base from J, with 12 bases between. CDR3 amino acids: CASSPLWTENTEAFF. The CDR3 DNA reads as TGTGCCAGCTCACCCTTATGGACAGAGAACACTGAAGCTTTCTTT.

The V gene is TRBV9, the J gene TRBJ1-2; TRBD1 might be the D (5 bases). V lost 2 bases and J 3 bases, leaving 8 bases between the germline ends. Looked up from germline, CDR1 is SGDLS and CDR2 is YYNGEE. This CDR3 has 13 amino acids. CDR3 amino acids: CASSVETDYGYTF. In DNA, the CDR3 is TGTGCCAGCAGCGTCGAGACAGACTATGGCTACACCTTC.

A word on this clone: Other DNA sequences within the sample encode an identical CDR3. V and J are TRBV18 and TRBJ1-1, with D unclear. This CDR3 comprises 13 residues. Trimming left V 3 bases short and J 5 bases short, with 10 bases between. Per the germline V gene, CDR1 is KGHSH and CDR2 is LQKENI. CDR3 sequence: CASSPSGETEAFF. The CDR3 region has the DNA TGTGCCAGCTCACCGTCCGGGGAAACTGAAGCTTTCTTT.

The count of this clone is one. The chain combines TRBV18 with TRBJ2-1, with TRBD1 as a possible D gene (6 bases). In germline, CDR1 is KGHSH, CDR2 LQKENI. Trimming removed 2 bases from V and 0 bases from J, with 14 bases in between. The CDR3 spans 17 residues. CDR3 nucleotide sequence: TGTGCCAGCTCACCATCACAGGGCTTCAGCTCCTACAATGAGCAGTTCTTC. This sequence encodes CASSPSQGFSSYNEQFF.

The sample holds a few counts of this clone. J is TRBJ1-1 and V is TRBV28; D is undetermined. Per germline, CDR1 MDHEN and CDR2 SYDVKM. The CDR3 covers 13 residues. With 4 bases removed from V and 0 bases from J, the gap between germline ends came to 6 bases. CDR3 sequence (DNA): TGTGCCAGCAGTTCCTCGTTGAACACTGAAGCTTTCTTT. It encodes CASSSSLNTEAFF.

This chain joins TRBV5-6 and TRBJ2-7; D may be TRBD2 (6 bases). The CDR3 loop spans 14 amino acids. Germline CDR1 and CDR2: SGHDT and YYEEEE. V gave up 5 bases and J gave up 1 base, with 13 bases separating them. The CDR3 reads CASSPGGVSYEQYF. As DNA, the CDR3 is TGTGCCAGCAGTCCTGGCGGGGTATCCTACGAGCAGTACTTC.

This clone was seen only once. This CDR3 is CASSTPTRGSGGYNEQFF. The CDR3 bases are TGTGCCAGCAGCACCCCCACACGGGGTAGCGGGGGGTACAATGAGCAGTTCTTC. The chain is built from TRBV7-2 and TRBJ2-1, with 10 positions matching TRBD2. Germline V CDR1 and CDR2: SGHTA, FQGNSA. The junction had 14 bases not matched to a gene; V was cut back by 5 bases and J by 4 bases. This CDR3 has 18 residues.

This clone came up once. The V gene is TRBV18, the J gene TRBJ2-3; 7 nucleotides align to TRBD1. Per germline, CDR1 KGHSH and CDR2 LQKENI. J lost 2 bases, V lost 3 bases, and 5 bases had no gene match. This CDR3 has 15 amino acids. DNA of the CDR3: TGTGCCAGCTCACCTTATGGACAGGTCACAGATACGCAGTATTTT. The encoded protein is CASSPYGQVTDTQYF.

This chain connects TRBV3-1 (or the pseudogene TRBV3-2) to TRBJ2-5; 7 bases fit TRBD1. V gave up 2 bases and J gave up 5 bases; unmatched junction bases: 2. The CDR3 consists of 13 residues. Germline V gives CDR1 LGHDT, CDR2 YNNKEL (reference sequence). CDR3 sequence: CASSQTDRETQYF. The CDR3 DNA follows: TGTGCCAGCAGCCAAACGGACAGGGAGACCCAGTACTTC.

The chain combines TRBV5-1 with TRBJ2-3; 8 bases line up with TRBD2. The CDR3 has 12 amino acids. The V gene's germline CDR1 is SGHRS and CDR2 YFSETQ. The junction had 1 base not matched to a gene; V was cut back by 4 bases and J by 6 bases. CDR3 nucleotide sequence: TGCGCCAGCAGCCCGGGGGGGGATACGCAGTATTTT. Its translation: CASSPGGDTQYF.

The chain combines TRBV27 with TRBJ2-1; D unresolved. Between the trimmed V and J ends, which lost 2 bases and 8 bases, there was a span of 10 bases. The CDR3 consists of 13 residues. CDR1 is MNHEY and CDR2 is SMNVEV in the germline V gene (reference sequence). The CDR3 DNA reads TGTGCCAGCAGTTTAGCGCTAGATTATGAGCAGTTCTTC. This gives the protein CASSLALDYEQFF.

The V gene is TRBV7-9, the J gene TRBJ2-4; D may be TRBD2 (7 bases). Germline V gene data show CDR1 as SEHNR and CDR2 as FQNEAQ (reference sequence). Trimming left V 0 bases short and J 6 bases short, with 12 bases between. The CDR3 has 15 amino acids. In DNA form, the CDR3 reads TGTGCCAGCAGCTTAGCGAGGGAGGGGGTAAACATTCAGTACTTC. This codes for CASSLAREGVNIQYF. Combining the CDR3 with reference TRBV7-9 and TRBJ2-4 gives the whole variable domain DTGVSQNPRHKITKRGQNVTFRCDPISEHNRLYWYRQTLGQGPEFLTYFQNEAQLEKSRLLSDRFSAERPKGSFSTLEIQRTEQGDSAMYLCASSLAREGVNIQYFGAGTRLSVL.

V usage is TRBV6-5 and J usage is TRBJ1-2; no definite D call. The CDR3 is 13 residues long. V was cut by 4 bases and J by 8 bases, with 14 bases left in between. Germline CDR1 reads MNHEY; CDR2 reads SVGAGI. CDR3 loop: CASSSLTGSGYTF. Here the CDR3 DNA reads TGTGCCAGCAGTTCCCTAACTGGGAGCGGCTACACCTTC.

The V gene is TRBV5-1, the J gene TRBJ1-1; D call uncertain. This CDR3 spans 14 amino acids. Germline CDR1 is SGHRS and CDR2 is YFSETQ. Trimming removed 7 bases from V and 0 bases from J, with 13 bases in between. The chain's CDR3 is CASGQDTMNTEAFF. The CDR3 nucleotides read TGCGCCAGCGGCCAGGATACGATGAACACTGAAGCTTTCTTT.

V usage is TRBV11-2 and J usage is TRBJ1-6; possible D gene TRBD1, 6 bases. V dropped 5 bases and J dropped 0 bases, with 14 bases sitting between them. Germline CDR1 and CDR2: SGHAT and FQNNGV. This CDR3 has 17 amino acids. The DNA of the CDR3 is TGTGCCAGCAGCCCTACAGGGCTCGTCTCCTATAATTCACCCCTCCACTTT. Translation gives CASSPTGLVSYNSPLHF.

V usage is TRBV30 and J usage is TRBJ2-2; 9 nucleotides agree with TRBD1. Trimming cost V 3 bases and J 3 bases; bases outside gene matches: 8. This CDR3 is 16 amino acids long. CDR1 is GTSNPN, CDR2 SVGIG, per germline (reference sequence). The CDR3: CAWRAQGQGYTGELFF. CDR3 bases: TGTGCCTGGAGAGCCCAGGGACAGGGATACACCGGGGAGCTGTTTTTT.

The rearrangement joins TRBV6-5 to TRBJ1-1; D unresolved. V gave up 7 bases and J gave up 6 bases, with 9 bases separating them. The CDR3 runs 11 residues. Germline values: CDR1 MNHEY, CDR2 SVGAGI. CDR3 residues: CASIPGPEAFF. In DNA form, the CDR3 reads TGTGCCAGCATCCCTGGGCCTGAAGCTTTCTTT.

This clone came up a few times. J is TRBJ2-7 and V is TRBV3-1 (or the pseudogene TRBV3-2); perhaps TRBD2 as D (6 bases). The V and J ends lost 4 bases and 5 bases respectively, with 18 bases between them. The CDR3 totals 15 residues. Germline CDR1 and CDR2: LGHDT and YNNKEL (reference sequence). The CDR3 loop is CASSPRTRRGNEQYF. The CDR3 DNA follows: TGTGCCAGCAGCCCGCGGACTCGTCGGGGGAACGAGCAGTACTTC.

V is TRBV5-5 and J is TRBJ1-5; weak D call: TRBD1 (5 bases). The ends were cut back, 2 bases at V and 7 bases at J, with 16 bases in the middle. Germline V gene sequence: CDR1 SGHKS, CDR2 YYEKEE (reference sequence). This CDR3 comprises 15 residues. The CDR3 region has the DNA TGTGCCAGCAGCTTTCGTGGAGGGGTCGGACAGCCCCAGCATTTT. This codes for CASSFRGGVGQPQHF.

CDR3 protein: CASSPGTAYGYTF. CDR3 nucleotides: TGTGCCAGCTCACCCGGGACAGCCTATGGCTACACCTTC. V gene TRBV18 combines with J gene TRBJ1-2; TRBD1 agrees at 7 bases. This CDR3 contains 13 residues. V lost 3 bases and J lost 4; bases outside the gene matches: 2. Germline V gene sequence: CDR1 KGHSH, CDR2 LQKENI.

This CDR3 is CASSLARTAEAFF. The DNA of the CDR3 is TGTGCCAGCAGCTTAGCGCGGACAGCTGAAGCTTTCTTT. The V and J genes are TRBV7-2 and TRBJ1-1, with a tentative D call TRBD1 (6 bases). V dropped 0 bases and J dropped 6 bases, with 8 bases sitting between them. The CDR3 has 13 residues. Germline V gene data show CDR1 as SGHTA and CDR2 as FQGNSA.

The chain combines TRBV2 with TRBJ2-7; D possibly corresponds to TRBD2 (6 bases). The CDR3 runs 14 residues. V was pared by 8 bases and J by 2 bases, with 16 bases between. Germline-derived CDR1 and CDR2 are SNHLY and FYNNEI. For the CDR3, the DNA is TGTGCCAGCGGCCGGGACTTACAACCCTACGAGCAGTACTTC. It codes for CASGRDLQPYEQYF.

The chain couples TRBV19 to TRBJ1-2; D is unclear. This CDR3 spans 14 amino acids. The V gene lost 3 bases and the J gene lost 1 base, with 9 bases spanning the gap. The germline CDR1 and CDR2 sequences are LNHDA and SQIVND (reference sequence). CDR3 nucleotides: TGTGCCAGTAGTATCCCCCAGGTTAACTATGGCTACACCTTC. Translation gives CASSIPQVNYGYTF.

The chain links TRBV5-5 to TRBJ2-3, with TRBD2 matching 12 bases. V lost 9 bases and J lost 5; bases outside the gene matches: 1. Germline CDR1 SGHKS, CDR2 YYEKEE (reference sequence). The CDR3 is made up of 12 amino acids. This chain's CDR3 is CATSGGGDTQYF. For the CDR3, the DNA is TGTGCCACTAGCGGGGGGGGAGATACGCAGTATTTT.

The chain uses TRBV7-2 and TRBJ1-1; unclear D gene. Deletions cut 2 bases from V and 1 base from J, with 17 bases between. The CDR3 consists of 17 residues. The germline CDR1 and CDR2 sequences are SGHTA and FQGNSA. For the CDR3, the DNA is TGTGCCAGCAGCTTAAGCCCCCCGCGGATAAAGAACACTGAAGCTTTCTTT. Its translation: CASSLSPPRIKNTEAFF.

CDR3 residues: CASSERGSPGYSPLHF. The DNA for the CDR3 is TGTGCCAGCAGTGAGAGAGGCAGCCCTGGATATTCACCCCTCCACTTT. The chain combines TRBV2 with TRBJ1-6, with D uncertain. Germline V CDR1 and CDR2: SNHLY, FYNNEI. Trimming removed 3 bases at V and 8 bases at J, with 17 bases between. This CDR3 spans 16 amino acids.